This TCR beta chain was observed in a study of T-cell reconstitution after alpha-beta-depleted transplantation in children. Preparation of the TCRbeta library used unique molecular identifiers. A single record per CDR3 protein comes from TCRdb applying MiXCR to the PCR reads. The table has roughly 610,000 distinct CDR3 sequences, more than 9% seen once. The CDR3 runs to 15 residues. The junction had 7 bases not matched to a gene; V was cut back by 3 bases and J by 4 bases. The sequence was collected from a human donor who donated a stem cell graft to a child with acute myeloid leukemia. The rearrangement joins TRBV12-3 or TRBV12-4 to TRBJ2-5; 8 positions match TRBD2. The sequencing used PBMCs from the stem cell graft donor, collected from the stem cell graft. The CDR3 region has the DNA TGTGCCAGCAGTTTCCTAGCGGGCCTACTAGAGACCCAGTACTTC. Residues: CASSFLAGLLETQYF.